Presented here are 17 T cell receptor beta chains from one specimen sequenced in a study of cytomegalovirus exposure and HLA in healthy donors. PCR primers comprised 60 Vbeta and 13 Jbeta primers. Generated by immunoSEQ multiplex PCR, the TCRdb table keeps only in-frame clones and is missing some. The repertoire includes just over 150,000 clones, less than 90% of them detected once, and 1.9% sits in the top ten. The sequenced sample was PBMCs. These TCRs come from a man aged 18 to 35 in good health and CMV-seronegative.

The rearrangement links TRBV27 to TRBJ2-1; TRBD2 is a possible D gene (5 bases). The CDR3 contains 14 residues. Trimming removed 6 bases at V and 7 bases at J, with 16 bases between. Germline CDR1 is MNHEY and CDR2 is SMNVEV (reference sequence). CDR3 protein: CASSPPIAPNEQFF. DNA of the CDR3: TGTGCCAGCAGCCCCCCGATAGCGCCAAATGAGCAGTTCTTC.

The V call is TRBV5-6, the J call TRBJ2-5, with TRBD2 matching over 8 bases. V shed 2 bases, J shed 7 bases, and the junction held 7 bases outside the gene matches. Germline assignment: CDR1 SGHDT and CDR2 YYEEEE. This CDR3 comprises 14 residues. CDR3 nucleotides: TGTGCCAGCAGCTTACAGCACCGGGGGGGGACCCAGTACTTC. This gives the protein CASSLQHRGGTQYF.

The gene calls are TRBV19 and TRBJ2-1, with 11 bases lining up with TRBD2. The ends lost 0 bases at V and 9 bases at J; junction bases unmatched: 13. Germline-derived CDR1 and CDR2 are LNHDA and SQIVND (reference sequence). The CDR3 is 18 residues long. CDR3 nucleotide sequence: TGTGCCAGTAGTATAGATTCACGAGGGCTAGCGGGAGGAGGTGAGCAGTTCTTC. Its translation is CASSIDSRGLAGGGEQFF.

The chain employs TRBV28 and TRBJ1-6; 7 bases match TRBD1. With V trimmed by 2 bases and J by 10 bases, 2 bases remained unmatched. CDR3 length equals 13 residues. CDR1 is MDHEN, CDR2 SYDVKM, per germline. The CDR3 DNA is TGTGCCAGCAGTTTACAGGGGGAGTCACCCCTCCACTTT. This codes for CASSLQGESPLHF.

Only one count was recorded for this clone. The chain links TRBV5-5 to TRBJ1-5; no reliable D call. V lost 0 bases and J 5 bases, leaving 6 bases between the germline ends. The CDR3 extends over 13 amino acids. Germline values: CDR1 SGHKS, CDR2 YYEKEE (reference sequence). CDR3 DNA: TGTGCCAGCAGCTTGGACAGTTATCAGCCCCAGCATTTT. This encodes CASSLDSYQPQHF.

This clone was found once. In DNA, the CDR3 is TGTGCCAGCGGGACTATTAGCTCCTACGAGCAGTACTTC. Translating it yields CASGTISSYEQYF. The chain has TRBV28 and TRBJ2-7, with 7 bases identical to TRBD2. The CDR3 extends over 13 amino acids. CDR1 is MDHEN and CDR2 is SYDVKM in the germline V gene. Trimming at V came to 8 bases and at J to 0 bases, leaving 4 bases not matched to a gene.

In DNA, the CDR3 is TGTGCCAGCAGTGTCAATAGGGGGGGAGTAGATACGCAGTATTTT. This translates into CASSVNRGGVDTQYF. The chain joins TRBV6-1 to TRBJ2-3, with D perhaps TRBD2 (7 bases). Germline lookup yields CDR1 MNHNS and CDR2 SASEGT. The ends were cut back, 4 bases at V and 5 bases at J, with 16 bases in the middle. The CDR3 is 15 residues long.

Concerning this clone itself: One junction end disagrees with the germline gene, perhaps due to a read error. This chain's CDR3 is CSSSFGSGTEAFF. The CDR3 DNA follows: TGTTCCAGCAGCTTCGGTTCCGGGACAGAAGCTTTCTTT. The chain couples TRBV7-9 to TRBJ1-1; D is possibly TRBD1 (6 bases). Germline loops: CDR1 SEHNR, CDR2 FQNEAQ (reference sequence). The CDR3 is 13 amino acids.

The chain carries TRBV7-2 and TRBJ2-7, with 9 bases aligning to TRBD2. This CDR3 comprises 18 residues. V lost 3 bases and J lost 0; bases outside the gene matches: 12. Germline V CDR1 and CDR2: SGHTA, FQGNSA. Here the CDR3 reads CASSFRTPLSGSSYEQYF. As DNA, the CDR3 is TGTGCCAGCAGCTTCCGTACGCCCCTTAGCGGGAGCTCCTACGAGCAGTACTTC.

The V gene is TRBV11-2, the J gene TRBJ2-3; 11 bases line up with TRBD2. V dropped 4 bases and J dropped 8; count of bases not matched to a gene: 14. Per germline, CDR1 SGHAT and CDR2 FQNNGV. The CDR3 is 17 amino acids. The CDR3 spells CASSSTLGLAVVGTQYF. For the CDR3, the DNA is TGTGCCAGCAGCTCCACCCTGGGACTAGCGGTGGTAGGTACGCAGTATTTT.

The chain uses TRBV18 and TRBJ2-1; D possibly corresponds to TRBD2 (5 bases). The CDR3 totals 16 residues. Germline loops: CDR1 KGHSH, CDR2 LQKENI. The V gene lost 2 bases and the J gene lost 8 bases, with 19 bases spanning the gap. The CDR3 protein is CASSPKTGLPGDEQFF. In DNA form, the CDR3 reads TGTGCCAGCTCACCAAAAACGGGTCTACCCGGGGATGAGCAGTTCTTC.

V is TRBV19 and J is TRBJ2-1, with 14 positions matching TRBD2. Looked up from germline, CDR1 is LNHDA and CDR2 is SQIVND (reference sequence). J lost 0 bases, V lost 6 bases, and 4 bases had no gene match. The CDR3 is 17 amino acids. The CDR3 reads CASRGTSGRSSYNEQFF. CDR3 sequence (DNA): TGTGCCAGTAGAGGGACTAGCGGGAGAAGCTCCTACAATGAGCAGTTCTTC.

V gene TRBV27 combines with J gene TRBJ2-3, with TRBD1 identical over 7 bases. CDR3 length: 14 residues. Trimming removed 5 bases from V and 4 bases from J; junction bases left unmatched: 6. Germline assignment: CDR1 MNHEY and CDR2 SMNVEV (reference sequence). CDR3 sequence reads: CASSPRQGADTQYF. The CDR3 region has the DNA TGTGCCAGCAGTCCGCGACAGGGTGCAGATACGCAGTATTTT.

This clone was picked up one time. The V gene is TRBV7-9, the J gene TRBJ1-1, with D possibly matching TRBD1 (6 bases). CDR3 length: 15 residues. V lost 5 bases and J lost 7, with 20 bases in between. Germline assignment: CDR1 SEHNR and CDR2 FQNEAQ (reference sequence). The CDR3 sequence: CASSPSGTPKGEAFF. The CDR3 bases are TGTGCCAGCAGCCCCTCCGGGACACCAAAAGGTGAAGCTTTCTTT.

This clone was detected once. This sequence joins TRBV7-8 and TRBJ2-7; 7 nucleotides line up with TRBD1. Germline CDR1 and CDR2: SGHVS and FQNEAQ. V was pared by 5 bases and J by 3 bases, with 10 bases of the junction left unmatched. CDR3 length: 15 residues. The CDR3 here is CASSARTGTFYEQYF. The CDR3, as DNA: TGTGCCAGCAGCGCCAGGACAGGAACCTTCTACGAGCAGTACTTC.

The CDR3 bases are TGTGCCAGCAGCTTAGCTGGGACAGGGAGGGAGACCCAGTACTTC. This translates into CASSLAGTGRETQYF. The chain couples TRBV7-2 to TRBJ2-5; TRBD1 agrees at 9 bases. From germline, CDR1 is SGHTA and CDR2 FQGNSA. V dropped 0 bases and J dropped 5; count of bases not matched to a gene: 4. The CDR3 totals 15 residues.

This clone came up once. This chain joins TRBV11-2 and TRBJ2-5; 11 bases agree with TRBD2. Germline V gene data show CDR1 as SGHAT and CDR2 as FQNNGV. CDR3 length equals 15 residues. Trimming removed 3 bases from V and 4 bases from J; junction bases left unmatched: 4. CDR3 sequence: CASSFGLAGGETQYF. Written as DNA, the CDR3 is TGTGCCAGCAGCTTTGGGCTAGCGGGAGGAGAGACCCAGTACTTC.